This is a list of T cell receptor beta chains from one sample in a study of shared clonotypes between healthy human individuals. Libraries were prepared by immunoSEQ multiplex PCR; TCRdb keeps only in-frame clonotypes and omits some of them. The sample contains 2 million to 2.5 million clones, 90% to 95% of which appear only once. Sequenced sample: naive CD4+ T cells from PBMCs. The receptor set was obtained from a man aged 18 to 30 in good health. Some clones in this sample may be carry-over from other donors' samples. Each CDR3 is given with its conserved first and last residue.

>TRBV6-5|TRBJ2-1
CASSLRQGVGDEQFF
>TRBV27|TRBJ2-6
CASSGTPPLFWANVLTF
>TRBV5-6|TRBJ2-7
CASSSGQGRHEQYF
>TRBV29-1|TRBJ1-5
CSVEQGVGQPQHF
>TRBV2|TRBJ2-2
CASSLQGAFSTGELFF
>TRBV18|TRBJ1-1
CASSEGPGSNTEAFF
>TRBV2|TRBJ2-1
CASSERWASGRDLFYNEQFF
>TRBV19|TRBJ2-3
CASSSQGSTDTQYF
>TRBV19|TRBJ1-1
CASSNRTGNTEAFF
>TRBV7-2|TRBJ2-2
CASSQLAAVGELFF
>TRBV7-2|TRBJ2-2
CASSLVEGRRSGELFF
>TRBV7-9|TRBJ1-1
CASSLGTLDEAFF
>TRBV14|TRBJ1-3
CASSPGHSGNTIYF
>TRBV18|TRBJ2-7
CASSPNLYSTYEQYF
>TRBV18|TRBJ2-3
CASSPFIAGNTDTQYF
>TRBV7-2|TRBJ2-1
CASSSGLIEFF
>TRBV6-1|TRBJ1-3
CASSEGGRAGNTIYF
>TRBV29-1|TRBJ1-1
CSANGGGYTEAFF
>TRBV7-9|TRBJ2-7
CASSPSGGGYEQYF
>TRBV29-1|TRBJ2-4
CSVGDSVGTGKPLAKNIQYF
>TRBV5-1|TRBJ1-5
CASSLEGPHSNQPQHF
>TRBV7-8|TRBJ2-1
CASSFTSGRDEQFF
>TRBV19|TRBJ1-1
CASGSLASTEAFF
>TRBV29-1|TRBJ2-1
CSVYSARTSGSYNEQFF
>TRBV19|TRBJ2-7
CASSQAIISYEQYF
>TRBV4-3|TRBJ2-5
CASSQVLQETQYF